A single T cell receptor (beta chain) is shown here with its context. The record originates from a study of blood T cell repertoires in COVID-19. Overall study context: From the United States, Italy and Spain came samples of acute and convalescent COVID-19. From T cells, B-cell-depleted T cells, or PBMCs came the material, which was cDNA or gDNA.

The CDR3 runs 17 residues. Trimming at V came to 0 bases and at J to 3 bases, leaving 8 bases not matched to a gene. Germline V lookup: CDR1 SGHRS, CDR2 YFSETQ. Assay used: immunoSEQ multiplex PCR; TCRdb lists only in-frame clones, some missing. This sample has 300,000 to 350,000 clones, with just under 90% found just once. This clonotype was obtained from a woman aged 30 to 39 who had recovered from COVID-19. V and J are TRBV5-1 and TRBJ2-1, with 8 bases matching TRBD1. The sample taken for sequencing was PBMCs or T cells enriched from blood (not recorded which). CDR3 nucleotides: TGCGCCAGCAGCTTGGCCCTGAACAGGGGGTTCTACAATGAGCAGTTCTTC. Encoded protein: CASSLALNRGFYNEQFF.